The TCR beta chain under discussion was sequenced for a study of T cells expressing NK-cell markers. Across the whole study: Sorted CD3+CD56+NKG2C+, CD3+CD56+NKG2C- and CD3+CD56-NKG2C+ T cells provided the TCR beta repertoires.

From the 5' RACE reads, TCRdb lists one entry per CDR3 protein and no DNA. This sample's table has about 140,000 distinct CDR3 sequences. The CDR3 extends over 13 amino acids. Germline V gene data show CDR1 as LNHDA and CDR2 as SQIVND (reference sequence). V gene TRBV19 combines with J gene TRBJ2-1. The sample comprised blood T cells: a sorted CD56 or NKG2C T cell subset, CD4+ or CD8+ T cells, or bulk PBMC T cells (not recorded which). This sequence originates from a man aged 18 to 30 in good health. The CDR3 region is CASSITSTNEQFF.